The 12 T cell receptor beta chains given below trace back to one sample, sequenced in a study of blood T cell repertoires in COVID-19 (TCRdb year 2020). Preparation of the library involved the immunoSEQ multiplex PCR assay. This is the immuneACCESS table as TCRdb keeps it, with only in-frame sequences that have V and J called. A part of the clones is gone; compared with another copy, unresolved V genes explain less than half, and the rest is unexplained. The sample has about 140,000 clones on record, over 70% of them singletons. Approximately 10% of the sample lies in the top ten. Material: PBMCs or T cells enriched from blood (not recorded which). All receptors derive from a man in his sixties who had recovered from COVID-19.

The chain carries TRBV3-1 (or the pseudogene TRBV3-2) and TRBJ1-4, with a weak D call TRBD1 (5 bases). CDR3 size: 11 residues. Germline V gene lookup returns CDR1 LGHDT and CDR2 YNNKEL (reference sequence). The ends were cut back, 7 bases at V and 8 bases at J, with 8 bases in the middle. CDR3 sequence: CASMRDEKLFF. The CDR3 DNA reads as TGTGCCAGCATGCGGGACGAAAAACTGTTTTTT.

This rearrangement joins TRBV28 to TRBJ2-3, with 11 bases matching TRBD1. CDR3 length: 16 amino acids. Germline-derived CDR1 and CDR2 are MDHEN and SYDVKM. V was clipped by 3 bases and J by 2 bases; unmatched bases: 4. The CDR3 nucleotides read TGTGCCAGCAGTTTCGGGACAGGGGGTATCACAGATACGCAGTATTTT. Amino acid sequence: CASSFGTGGITDTQYF.

This clone has just a few counts. The chain couples TRBV29-1 to TRBJ2-5, with a tentative D call TRBD2 (5 bases). The CDR3 extends over 14 amino acids. V was clipped by 8 bases and J by 6 bases, with 22 bases between them. Germline lookup yields CDR1 SQVTM and CDR2 ANQGSEA. The CDR3 loop is CSYSPGLEGKTQYF. In DNA, the CDR3 is TGCAGCTATTCCCCGGGCCTCGAGGGAAAGACCCAGTACTTC.

V usage is TRBV10-1 and J usage is TRBJ1-5, with D possibly TRBD1 on 6 matching bases. CDR3 length: 18 amino acids. Germline values: CDR1 WNHNN, CDR2 SYGVQD (reference sequence). V lost 6 bases, J lost 5 bases, and 26 bases lay in between. CDR3 amino acids: CASRYSRTVEFRYQPQHF. The DNA of the CDR3 is TGCGCCAGCAGATATTCAAGGACAGTGGAGTTTCGCTATCAGCCCCAGCATTTT.

The chain links TRBV2 to TRBJ2-7; 11 nucleotides line up with TRBD1. V lost 6 bases, J lost 6 bases, and 10 bases stayed unmatched. The CDR3 has 15 amino acids. Germline V gene sequence: CDR1 SNHLY, CDR2 FYNNEI. The CDR3 region has the DNA TGTGCCAGCAGCGCGACCTTTGGACAGGGGGCCGAGCAGTACTTC. It translates to CASSATFGQGAEQYF.

The chain recombines TRBV10-2 with TRBJ2-3; TRBD2 matches 8 bases. CDR3 length: 15 amino acids. After removal of 7 bases from V and 1 base from J, the junction contained 7 bases not matched to a gene. Germline V lookup: CDR1 WSHSY, CDR2 SAAADI. CDR3 DNA sequence: TGCGCCAGCAACGACTTGCGGGGGGGCACAGATACGCAGTATTTT. Its translation: CASNDLRGGTDTQYF.

The chain uses TRBV3-1 (or the pseudogene TRBV3-2) and TRBJ2-7; the match to TRBD2 covers 10 bases. Germline CDR1 LGHDT, CDR2 YNNKEL (reference sequence). The CDR3 extends over 14 amino acids. The J segment lost 6 bases and the V segment lost 5 bases, leaving 7 bases of the junction unmatched. CDR3 sequence (DNA): TGTGCCAGCAGCTTAGCGGGAGGAGAGGGCGAGCAGTACTTC. Translated, it gives CASSLAGGEGEQYF.

The chain combines TRBV9 with TRBJ1-5, with a possible D match to TRBD1 (5 bases). The germline V gene has CDR1 SGDLS and CDR2 YYNGEE. Trimming removed 3 bases from V and 1 base from J, with 8 bases in between. The CDR3 has 14 residues. The CDR3 DNA reads as TGTGCCAGCAGCGCGGACATCAGCAATCAGCCCCAGCATTTT. This gives the protein CASSADISNQPQHF.

The rearrangement links TRBV6-5 to TRBJ1-6, with 8 nucleotides matching TRBD1. The V gene's germline CDR1 is MNHEY and CDR2 SVGAGI. This CDR3 comprises 13 residues. V lost 6 bases to trimming and J lost 7 bases; unmatched junction nucleotides: 2. CDR3 amino acids: CASRDRVNSPLHF. The CDR3 bases are TGTGCCAGCAGGGACAGGGTAAATTCACCCCTCCACTTT.

The CDR3 DNA reads TGTGCCAGCTCCCCTCTTGGTACCAGCTCCTACGAGCAGTACTTC. It translates to CASSPLGTSSYEQYF. The chain has TRBV18 and TRBJ2-7; no clear D. Germline CDR1 and CDR2: KGHSH and LQKENI. This CDR3 has 15 residues. Trimming left V 6 bases short and J 0 bases short, with 15 bases between.

V and J are TRBV2 and TRBJ2-7; possible D gene TRBD1, 5 bases. Germline lookup yields CDR1 SNHLY and CDR2 FYNNEI. The CDR3 is 12 residues long. The V and J ends lost 6 bases and 1 base respectively, with 7 bases between them. In DNA, the CDR3 is TGTGCCAGCAGACAGGTATCCTACGAGCAGTACTTC. Its protein product is CASRQVSYEQYF.

The chain employs TRBV7-8 and TRBJ2-7, with a weak D call TRBD1 (6 bases). The ends were cut back, 2 bases at V and 4 bases at J, with 15 bases in the middle. CDR3 length: 15 amino acids. The germline gives CDR1 SGHVS, CDR2 FQNEAQ. As DNA, the CDR3 is TGTGCCAGCAGCTTAAGAAGCAGGGGACCGTACGAGCAGTACTTC. Amino acid sequence: CASSLRSRGPYEQYF.